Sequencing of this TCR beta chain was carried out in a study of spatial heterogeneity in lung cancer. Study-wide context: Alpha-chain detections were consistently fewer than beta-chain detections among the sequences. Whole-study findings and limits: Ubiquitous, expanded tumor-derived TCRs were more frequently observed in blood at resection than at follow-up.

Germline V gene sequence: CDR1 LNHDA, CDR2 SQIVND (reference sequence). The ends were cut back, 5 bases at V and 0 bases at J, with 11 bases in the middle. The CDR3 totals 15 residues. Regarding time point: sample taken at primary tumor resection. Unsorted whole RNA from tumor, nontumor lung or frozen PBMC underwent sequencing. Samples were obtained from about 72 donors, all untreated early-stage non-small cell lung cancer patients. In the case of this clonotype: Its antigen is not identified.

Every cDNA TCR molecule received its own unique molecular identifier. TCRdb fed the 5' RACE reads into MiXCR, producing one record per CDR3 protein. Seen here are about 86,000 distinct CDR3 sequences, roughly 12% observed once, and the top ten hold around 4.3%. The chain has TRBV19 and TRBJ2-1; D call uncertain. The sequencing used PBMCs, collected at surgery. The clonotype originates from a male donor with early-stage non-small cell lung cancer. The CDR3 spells CASSSTIDSYNEQFF. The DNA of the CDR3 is TGTGCCAGTAGTTCTACTATCGACTCCTACAATGAGCAGTTCTTC.